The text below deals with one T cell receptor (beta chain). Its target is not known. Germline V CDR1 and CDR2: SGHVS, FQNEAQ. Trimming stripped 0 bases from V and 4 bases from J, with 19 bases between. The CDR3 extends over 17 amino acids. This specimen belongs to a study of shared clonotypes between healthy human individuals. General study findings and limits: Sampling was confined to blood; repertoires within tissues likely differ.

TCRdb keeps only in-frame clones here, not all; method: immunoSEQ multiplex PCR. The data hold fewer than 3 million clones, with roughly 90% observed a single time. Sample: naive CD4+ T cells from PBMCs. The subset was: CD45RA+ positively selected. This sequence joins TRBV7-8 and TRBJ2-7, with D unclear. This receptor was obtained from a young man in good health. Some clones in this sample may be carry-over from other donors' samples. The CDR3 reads CASSLAGRRSTRYEQYF. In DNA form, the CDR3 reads TGTGCCAGCAGCTTAGCTGGCCGGCGATCAACCCGATACGAGCAGTACTTC.